The clone carrying this TCR beta chain showed up just once. Its specificity is not known. This sample is part of a study of CD8 T cells in Susac syndrome. Across the study: Each patient with Susac syndrome, at the time of blood draw, was therapy-naive, on corticosteroids, or on intravenous immunoglobulin alone.

With random hexamers, roughly 0.5 to 1 ug RNA was reverse transcribed. The CDR3 of TCR beta was amplified by immunoSEQ multiplex PCR across 54 Vbeta and 13 Jbeta. A single record per CDR3 protein comes from TCRdb applying MiXCR to the immunoSEQ multiplex PCR reads. Among about 94,000 distinct CDR3 sequences listed, 90% to 95% were seen once. The V end lost 4 bases, the J end lost 6 bases, and 15 bases lay between the germline ends. CDR3 length: 14 residues. CDR1 is SGDLS, CDR2 YYNGEE, per germline. Study results and caveats: CD4+ repertoires of Susac syndrome patients lacked detectable clonal expansion.

This sequence was found in a human donor with Susac syndrome. The V gene is TRBV9, the J gene TRBJ2-3, with a tentative D call TRBD2 (6 bases). Sequencing was done on a sample of CD4+ T cells from PBMCs. CDR3 region: CASSLRLGFDTQYF. The CDR3 region has the DNA TGTGCCAGCAGCCTCCGACTAGGTTTCGATACGCAGTATTTT.